This T cell receptor (beta chain) was recorded in a study of T cells in Graves' hyperthyroidism and ophthalmopathy. The CDR3 is 13 residues long. V trimming: 0 bases; J trimming: 7 bases; junction bases outside the gene matches: 2. CDR1 is MNHEY and CDR2 is SVGAGI in the germline V gene. Authors of the study amplified TCR beta CDR3 regions from RNA transcripts. The HTBI primer set served for first-round RT-PCR of the TCR CDR3. TCRdb recomputed calls from the multiplex PCR reads with MiXCR, one row per CDR3 protein. Of nearly 750,000 distinct CDR3 sequences listed, under 45% are singletons. The sample holds a few counts of this clonotype.

The clonotype originates from a woman aged 40 to 49 with Graves' hyperthyroidism. Sequencing was done on a sample of blood. The chain carries TRBV6-5 and TRBJ1-2; 7 positions agree with TRBD1. CDR3 residues: CASSYSTGLGYTF. CDR3 DNA sequence: TGTGCCAGCAGTTACTCGACAGGGCTTGGCTACACCTTC.